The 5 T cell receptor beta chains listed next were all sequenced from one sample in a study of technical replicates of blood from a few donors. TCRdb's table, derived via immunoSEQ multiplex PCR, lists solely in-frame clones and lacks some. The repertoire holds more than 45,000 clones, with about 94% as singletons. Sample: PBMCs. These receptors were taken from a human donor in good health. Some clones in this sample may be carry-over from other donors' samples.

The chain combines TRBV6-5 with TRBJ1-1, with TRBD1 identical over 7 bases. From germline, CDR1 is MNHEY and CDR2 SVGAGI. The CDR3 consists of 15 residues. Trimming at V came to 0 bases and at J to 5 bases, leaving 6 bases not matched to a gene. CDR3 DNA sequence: TGTGCCAGCAGTTACTCCGCGCAGGGGGTTACTGAAGCTTTCTTT. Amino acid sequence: CASSYSAQGVTEAFF.

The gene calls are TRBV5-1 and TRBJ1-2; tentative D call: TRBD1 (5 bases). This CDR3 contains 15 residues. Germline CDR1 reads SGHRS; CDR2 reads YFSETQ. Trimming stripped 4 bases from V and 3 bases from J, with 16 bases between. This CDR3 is CASSPDGGTDYGYTF. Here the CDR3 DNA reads TGCGCCAGCAGCCCGGATGGGGGGACGGACTATGGCTACACCTTC. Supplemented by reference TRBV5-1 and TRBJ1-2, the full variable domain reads KAGVTQTPRYLIKTRGQQVTLSCSPISGHRSVSWYQQTPGQGLQFLFEYFSETQRNKGNFPGRFSGRQFSNSRSEMNVSTLELGDSALYLCASSPDGGTDYGYTFGSGTRLTVV.

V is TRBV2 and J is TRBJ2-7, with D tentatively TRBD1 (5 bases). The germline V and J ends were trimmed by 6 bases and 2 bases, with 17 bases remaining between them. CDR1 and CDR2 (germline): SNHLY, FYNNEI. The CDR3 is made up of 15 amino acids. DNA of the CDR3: TGTGCCAGCAGCCCCTGGGCAGGGATTACCTACGAGCAGTACTTC. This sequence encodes CASSPWAGITYEQYF.

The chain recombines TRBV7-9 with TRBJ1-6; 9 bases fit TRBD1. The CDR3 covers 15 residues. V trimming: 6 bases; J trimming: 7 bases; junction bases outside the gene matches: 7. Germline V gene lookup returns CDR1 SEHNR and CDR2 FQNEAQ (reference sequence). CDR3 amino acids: CASRPWTGDNSPLHF. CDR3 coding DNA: TGTGCCAGCAGGCCCTGGACAGGGGACAATTCACCCCTCCACTTT.

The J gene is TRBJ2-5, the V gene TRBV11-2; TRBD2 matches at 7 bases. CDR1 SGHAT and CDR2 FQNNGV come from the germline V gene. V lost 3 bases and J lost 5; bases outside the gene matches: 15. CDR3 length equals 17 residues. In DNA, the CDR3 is TGTGCCAGCAGCTTTGTTGTTAGCAGCGGGGAGGGGGAGACCCAGTACTTC. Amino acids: CASSFVVSSGEGETQYF.